This T cell receptor beta chain emerged from a study of blood T cell repertoires in COVID-19 (dated by TCRdb to the early 2020s). Notes on the research overall: Samples from collaborators originated in the United States, Italy and Spain and spanned both the acute and convalescent phases of COVID-19. The prospective study material was composed of cDNA or gDNA derived from T cells, B-cell-depleted T cells, or PBMCs. The dataset comprised deeply sampled blood TCRbeta repertoires from subjects exposed to, actively infected with, or recovered from COVID-19. The repertoires were released in a freely available public database intended as a resource for research on the immune response to SARS-CoV-2. The samples were drawn from two sources: the first 160 participants of the ongoing ImmuneRACE study, and 1,000 to 1,500 subjects contributed by 6 global collaborators. The sample metadata nearly always contained a de-identified subject ID, COVID-19 status, age in years and sex. HLA class I and class II types, where available, came from metadata supplied by the sample provider rather than from assay-based typing. The full study reports these points: Clinical and demographic metadata were provided uncurated, with the amount varying by source and participant.

TCRbeta CDR3 regions were amplified from genomic DNA using the immunoSEQ Assay, a bias-controlled multiplex PCR. As for how the authors treated the data: Within the assay, amplification of reference gene primers was used to estimate how many nucleated cells each sample contained. To quantify the absolute abundance of each unique TCRbeta CDR3 rearrangement, sequence reads were collapsed and filtered. For each sample, productive Simpson clonality was calculated by taking the square root of Simpson's diversity index across productive rearrangements. TCRdb stores this immuneACCESS table with in-frame sequences only. Part of the clones is absent; in the studies checked, under half of the shortfall reflects unresolved V genes, and no reason is known for the rest. V and J calls and clone size come straight from that table; D and trimming were deduced from the DNA. For this sample there are just over 650,000 clones; approximately 90% appear just once. The ten top clones hold roughly 0.26% of the sample.

Whole blood was collected in K2EDTA tubes by collaborating institutions according to the institutions' own protocols. For TCRbeta analysis, collaborator samples were shipped as frozen whole blood, as isolated PBMCs, or as DNA extracted from either sample type. As concerns this clone: What this receptor recognizes is not known. Base qualities are not provided; no much larger clone lies one nucleotide away.

CDR1 and CDR2 (MNHEY, SVGEGT) derive from the germline V gene. A distance of 11 bases separates the germline ends of V and J, which lose 2 bases and 2 bases respectively. The CDR3, cysteine through phenylalanine, is 15 amino acids long. Only the CDR3 part of the read is kept: 45 bases, read in frame from the first base. The rearranged chain carries TRBV6-2 or TRBV6-3 and TRBJ2-3, with the D gene call left open. The TCR comes from a woman younger than 35 with acute or convalescent COVID-19. What was sequenced was peripheral blood. In nucleotide form, the sequence is TGTGCCAGCAGTTACCTGGTGAGCGACACAGATACGCAGTATTTT. Translated, this is CASSYLVSDTDTQYF.